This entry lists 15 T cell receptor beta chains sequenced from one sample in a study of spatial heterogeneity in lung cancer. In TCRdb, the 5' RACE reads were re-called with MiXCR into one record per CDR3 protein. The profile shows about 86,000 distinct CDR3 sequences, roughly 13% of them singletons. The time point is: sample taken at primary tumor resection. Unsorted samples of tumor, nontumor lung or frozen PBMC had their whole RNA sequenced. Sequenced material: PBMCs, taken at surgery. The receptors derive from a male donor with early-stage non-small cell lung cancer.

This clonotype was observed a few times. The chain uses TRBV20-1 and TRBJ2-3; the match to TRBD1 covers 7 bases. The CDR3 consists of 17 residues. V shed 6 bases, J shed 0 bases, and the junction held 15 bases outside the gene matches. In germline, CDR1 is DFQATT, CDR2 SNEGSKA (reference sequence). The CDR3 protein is CSATRRDSSSSTDTQYF. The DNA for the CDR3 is TGCAGTGCGACACGCCGGGACAGTTCCTCTAGCACAGATACGCAGTATTTT.

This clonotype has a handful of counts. CDR3 sequence reads: CSVARGPMNTEAFF. In DNA, the CDR3 is TGCAGCGTTGCCCGGGGACCGATGAACACTGAAGCTTTCTTT. The chain is built from TRBV29-1 and TRBJ1-1, with a possible D match to TRBD1 (5 bases). Trimming shortened V by 4 bases and J by 0 bases, and 12 bases separated the two germline ends. CDR1 SQVTM and CDR2 ANQGSEA come from the germline V gene. The CDR3 is made up of 14 amino acids.

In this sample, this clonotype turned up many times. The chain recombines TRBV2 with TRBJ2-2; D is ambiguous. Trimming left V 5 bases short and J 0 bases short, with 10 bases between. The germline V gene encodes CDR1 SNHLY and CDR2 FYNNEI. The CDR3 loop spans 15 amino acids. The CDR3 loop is CASSTETANTGELFF. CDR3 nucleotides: TGTGCCAGCAGTACCGAGACGGCGAACACCGGGGAGCTGTTTTTT.

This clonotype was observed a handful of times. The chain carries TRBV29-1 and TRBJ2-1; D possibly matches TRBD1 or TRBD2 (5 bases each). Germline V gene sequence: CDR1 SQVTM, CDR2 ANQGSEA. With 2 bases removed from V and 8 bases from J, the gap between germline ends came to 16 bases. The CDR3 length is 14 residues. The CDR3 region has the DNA TGCAGCGTTGAACCGCCGGGACGGTACGATGAGCAGTTCTTC. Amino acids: CSVEPPGRYDEQFF.

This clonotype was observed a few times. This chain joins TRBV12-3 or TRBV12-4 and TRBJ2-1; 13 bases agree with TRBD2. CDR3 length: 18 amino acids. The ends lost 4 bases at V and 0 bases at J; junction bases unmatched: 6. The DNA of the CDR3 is TGTGCCAGCAGTTCCATTCGGACTAGCGGGAGCTCCTACAATGAGCAGTTCTTC. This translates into CASSSIRTSGSSYNEQFF.

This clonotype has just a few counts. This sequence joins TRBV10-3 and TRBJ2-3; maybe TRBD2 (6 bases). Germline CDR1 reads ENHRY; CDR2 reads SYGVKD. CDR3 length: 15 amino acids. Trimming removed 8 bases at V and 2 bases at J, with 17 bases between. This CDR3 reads CAIGDPSADTDTQYF. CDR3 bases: TGTGCCATCGGGGACCCTAGCGCGGACACAGATACGCAGTATTTT.

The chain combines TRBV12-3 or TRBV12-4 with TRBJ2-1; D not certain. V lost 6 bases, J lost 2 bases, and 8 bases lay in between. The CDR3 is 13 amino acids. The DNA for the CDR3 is TGTGCCAGCAGGGGCCGACCCTACAATGAGCAGTTCTTC. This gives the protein CASRGRPYNEQFF.

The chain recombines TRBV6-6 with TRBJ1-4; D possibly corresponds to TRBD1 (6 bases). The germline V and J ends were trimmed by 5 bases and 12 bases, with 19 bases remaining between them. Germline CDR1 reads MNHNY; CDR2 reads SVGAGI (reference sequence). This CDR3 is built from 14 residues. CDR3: CASSPGGEWLELFF. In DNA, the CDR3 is TGTGCCAGCAGTCCCGGGGGCGAGTGGCTGGAACTGTTTTTT.

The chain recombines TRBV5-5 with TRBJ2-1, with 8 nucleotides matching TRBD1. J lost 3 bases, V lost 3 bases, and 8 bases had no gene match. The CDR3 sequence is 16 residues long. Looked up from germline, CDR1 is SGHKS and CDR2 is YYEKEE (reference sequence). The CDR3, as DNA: TGTGCCAGCAGCTCTCACAGGGGGGCTAGCTACAATGAGCAGTTCTTC. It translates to CASSSHRGASYNEQFF.

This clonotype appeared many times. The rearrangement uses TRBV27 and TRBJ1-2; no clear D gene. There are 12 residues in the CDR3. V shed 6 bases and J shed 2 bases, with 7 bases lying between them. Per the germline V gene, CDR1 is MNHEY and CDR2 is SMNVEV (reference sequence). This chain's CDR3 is CASSPGNYGYTF. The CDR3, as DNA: TGTGCCAGCAGCCCTGGAAACTATGGCTACACCTTC.

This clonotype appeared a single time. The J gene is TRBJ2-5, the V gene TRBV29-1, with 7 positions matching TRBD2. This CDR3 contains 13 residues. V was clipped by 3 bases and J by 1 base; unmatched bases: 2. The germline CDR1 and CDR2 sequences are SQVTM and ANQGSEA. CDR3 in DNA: TGCAGCGTTGACGGGGGGACCCAAGAGACCCAGTACTTC. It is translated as CSVDGGTQETQYF.

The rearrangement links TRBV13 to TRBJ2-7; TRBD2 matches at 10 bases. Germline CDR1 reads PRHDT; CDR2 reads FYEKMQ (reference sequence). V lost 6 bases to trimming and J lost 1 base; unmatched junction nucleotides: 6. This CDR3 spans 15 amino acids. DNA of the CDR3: TGTGCCAGCAGACTTAGCGGGAGGCCGTCCTACGAGCAGTACTTC. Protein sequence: CASRLSGRPSYEQYF.

The CDR3 loop reads CAISETGDTGELFF. The CDR3 region has the DNA TGTGCCATCAGTGAGACAGGGGACACCGGGGAGCTGTTTTTT. V gene TRBV10-3 combines with J gene TRBJ2-2; 7 bases line up with TRBD1. The CDR3 covers 14 residues. Trimming at V came to 2 bases and at J to 3 bases, leaving 0 bases not matched to a gene. The germline gives CDR1 ENHRY, CDR2 SYGVKD.

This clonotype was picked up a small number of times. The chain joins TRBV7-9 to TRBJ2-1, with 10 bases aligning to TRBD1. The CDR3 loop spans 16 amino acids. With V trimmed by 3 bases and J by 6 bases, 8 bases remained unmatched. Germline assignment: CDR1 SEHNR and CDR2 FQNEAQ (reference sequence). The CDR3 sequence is CASSFQTGGLVNEQFF. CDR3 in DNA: TGTGCCAGCAGCTTCCAGACAGGGGGCTTAGTCAATGAGCAGTTCTTC. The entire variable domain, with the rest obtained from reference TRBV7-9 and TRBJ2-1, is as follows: DTGVSQNPRHKITKRGQNVTFRCDPISEHNRLYWYRQTLGQGPEFLTYFQNEAQLEKSRLLSDRFSAERPKGSFSTLEIQRTEQGDSAMYLCASSFQTGGLVNEQFFGPGTRLTVL.

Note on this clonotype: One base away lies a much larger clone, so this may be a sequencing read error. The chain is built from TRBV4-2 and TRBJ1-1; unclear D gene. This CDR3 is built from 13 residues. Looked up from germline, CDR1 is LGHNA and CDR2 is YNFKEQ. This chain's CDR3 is CASSQVPVDEGFF. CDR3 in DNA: TGTGCCAGCAGCCAAGTGCCCGTCGATGAAGGTTTCTTT.